The T cell receptor beta chain described here comes from a study of blood T cell repertoires in COVID-19. CDR1 and CDR2 (germline): SGHNT, YYREEE (reference sequence). Germline trimming cut 5 bases from V and 7 bases from J; bases unmatched to any gene: 8. The CDR3 consists of 15 residues. Clones were sequenced by immunoSEQ multiplex PCR, and TCRdb holds only the in-frame ones, with some missing. The data contain approximately 300,000 clones, nearly 90% of them singletons. The specimen was PBMCs or T cells enriched from blood (not recorded which). The rearrangement joins TRBV5-4 to TRBJ2-5, with TRBD2 matching 13 bases. The sequence came from a woman in her 30s who had recovered from COVID-19. The chain's CDR3 is CASRKLAGGPGTQYF. DNA of the CDR3: TGTGCCAGCAGGAAACTAGCGGGAGGGCCCGGGACCCAGTACTTC.